This T cell receptor (beta chain) was sequenced for a study of blood T cell repertoires in COVID-19. Germline CDR1 MDHEN, CDR2 SYDVKM. This CDR3 is built from 13 residues. The V and J ends lost 9 bases and 4 bases, in that order; junction bases with no gene match: 7. Per the authors' pipeline: For nucleated cells, counts were estimated from reference gene primer amplification. This table comes from immunoSEQ multiplex PCR, and its TCRdb copy is limited to in-frame clones, with some not included. Clonal size and the V and J genes are those of that table, whereas D and trimming came from the DNA. The sample has about 320,000 clones, approximately 88% seen once. Participant ages covered about 18 to 100 years across 20 to 30 US areas.

What was sequenced was PBMCs or T cells enriched from blood (not recorded which). The source is a man aged 55 to 70 who had recovered from COVID-19. V is TRBV28 and J is TRBJ2-3; TRBD1 matches at 7 bases. CDR3 loop: CASGGQRSDTQYF. In nucleotides, the CDR3 is TGTGCCAGTGGGGGACAGCGGTCAGATACGCAGTATTTT.